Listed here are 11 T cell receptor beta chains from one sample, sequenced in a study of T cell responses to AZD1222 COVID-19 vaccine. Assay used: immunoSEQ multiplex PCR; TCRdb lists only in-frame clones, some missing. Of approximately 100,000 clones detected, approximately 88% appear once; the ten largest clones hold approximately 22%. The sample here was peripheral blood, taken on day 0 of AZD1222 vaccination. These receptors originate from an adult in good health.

CDR3 amino acids: CASTSQPGTEKLFF. The DNA of the CDR3 is TGTGCCAGCACCTCCCAACCGGGGACTGAAAAACTGTTTTTT. The V gene is TRBV6-5, the J gene TRBJ1-4, with a weak D call TRBD1 (5 bases). Trimming shortened V by 7 bases and J by 7 bases, and 16 bases separated the two germline ends. Germline CDR1 MNHEY, CDR2 SVGAGI. The CDR3 loop spans 14 amino acids.

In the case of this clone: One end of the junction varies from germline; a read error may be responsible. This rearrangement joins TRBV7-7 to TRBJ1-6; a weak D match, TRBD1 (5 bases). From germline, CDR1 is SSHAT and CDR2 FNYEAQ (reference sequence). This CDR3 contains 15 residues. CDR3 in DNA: TGTGCTAGCAGCTTATCCAGGGTAGATAATTCACCCCTCCACTTT. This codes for CASSLSRVDNSPLHF.

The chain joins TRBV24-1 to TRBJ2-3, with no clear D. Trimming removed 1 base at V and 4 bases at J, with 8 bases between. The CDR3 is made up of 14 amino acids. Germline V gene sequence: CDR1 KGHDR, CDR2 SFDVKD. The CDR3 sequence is CATSDFMGSDTQYF. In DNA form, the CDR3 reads TGTGCCACCAGTGATTTCATGGGGTCAGATACGCAGTATTTT.

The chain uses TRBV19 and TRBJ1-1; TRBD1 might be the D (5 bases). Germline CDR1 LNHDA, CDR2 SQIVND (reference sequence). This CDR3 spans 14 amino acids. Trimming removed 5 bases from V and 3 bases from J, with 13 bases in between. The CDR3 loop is CASSLPQGHTEAFF. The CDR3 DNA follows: TGTGCCAGTAGTCTACCGCAGGGCCACACTGAAGCTTTCTTT.

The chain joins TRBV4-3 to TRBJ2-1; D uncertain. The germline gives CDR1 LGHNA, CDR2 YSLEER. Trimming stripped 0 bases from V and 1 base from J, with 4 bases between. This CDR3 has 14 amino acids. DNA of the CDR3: TGCGCCAGCAGCCAAGATCGGTCCTACAATGAGCAGTTCTTC. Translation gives CASSQDRSYNEQFF.

CDR3 protein: CASSFVGSLEAFF. The CDR3 region has the DNA TGTGCCAGCAGTTTCGTCGGTAGCCTTGAAGCTTTCTTT. The J gene is TRBJ1-1, the V gene TRBV28, with D unclear. This CDR3 has 13 residues. Germline V gene lookup returns CDR1 MDHEN and CDR2 SYDVKM. With 3 bases removed from V and 7 bases from J, the gap between germline ends came to 12 bases.

CDR3 DNA: TGTGCCACCAGTGACCTTGGACGGGAATATGGCTACACCTTC. Its translation is CATSDLGREYGYTF. V and J are TRBV24-1 and TRBJ1-2; D gene ambiguous. V lost 4 bases, J lost 5 bases, and 13 bases lay in between. From germline, CDR1 is KGHDR and CDR2 SFDVKD. The CDR3 has 14 amino acids.

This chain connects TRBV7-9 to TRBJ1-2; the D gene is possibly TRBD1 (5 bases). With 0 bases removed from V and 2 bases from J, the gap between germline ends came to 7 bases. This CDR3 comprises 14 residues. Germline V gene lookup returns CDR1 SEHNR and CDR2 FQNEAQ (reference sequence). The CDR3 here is CASSLAGENYGYTF. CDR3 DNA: TGTGCCAGCAGCTTAGCGGGGGAGAACTATGGCTACACCTTC.

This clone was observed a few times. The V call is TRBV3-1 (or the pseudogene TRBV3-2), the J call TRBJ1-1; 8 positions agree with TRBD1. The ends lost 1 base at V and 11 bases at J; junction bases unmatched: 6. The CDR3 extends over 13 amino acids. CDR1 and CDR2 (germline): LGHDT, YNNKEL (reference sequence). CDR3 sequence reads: CASSQVRTGNAFF. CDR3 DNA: TGTGCCAGCAGCCAAGTAAGGACAGGGAATGCTTTCTTT.

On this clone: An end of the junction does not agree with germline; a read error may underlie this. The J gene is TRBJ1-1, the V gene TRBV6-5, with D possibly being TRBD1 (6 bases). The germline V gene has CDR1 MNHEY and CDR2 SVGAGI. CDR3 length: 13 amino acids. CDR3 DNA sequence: TGTGCCAGCAGTACAATGAGGGACACCGAAGCTTTCTTT. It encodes CASSTMRDTEAFF.

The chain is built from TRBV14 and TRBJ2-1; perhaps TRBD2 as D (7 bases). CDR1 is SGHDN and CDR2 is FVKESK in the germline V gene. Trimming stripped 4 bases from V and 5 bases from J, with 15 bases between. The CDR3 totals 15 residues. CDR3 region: CASSLPGGGNNEQFF. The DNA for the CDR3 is TGTGCCAGCAGCCTCCCGGGGGGCGGCAACAATGAGCAGTTCTTC.